This T cell receptor beta chain was found in a study of technical replicates of blood from several donors. Here immunoSEQ multiplex PCR was the method, and the copy in TCRdb shows in-frame clones only, minus some. The profile shows under 80,000 clones, approximately 94% of them singletons. Trimming took 6 bases from V and 4 from J, leaving 15 bases between them. The germline V gene encodes CDR1 SGHAT and CDR2 FQNNGV. CDR3 length: 15 residues. The chain joins TRBV11-2 to TRBJ1-4; D uncertain. This sequence originates from a human donor in good health. Sequenced material: T cells isolated from PBMCs. CDR3 protein: CASSLRTDHNEKLFF. DNA of the CDR3: TGTGCCAGCAGTTTGAGGACTGACCATAATGAAAAACTGTTTTTT.